A selection of T cell receptor beta chains follows, all from one sample in a study of T-cell reconstitution after alpha-beta-depleted transplantation in children. Each CDR3 protein is one row after TCRdb ran MiXCR on the PCR reads. The sample lists hundreds of thousands of distinct CDR3 sequences, around 18% seen once, with over 3% in the top ten. This specimen consisted of PBMCs from the stem cell graft donor, obtained from the stem cell graft. These receptors were obtained from a human donor who donated a stem cell graft to a child with acute lymphoblastic leukemia. The CDR3 runs from the conserved cysteine through the conserved F or W. The D gene is left open where the match is weak. Not every row has a clone size; where given, it reads once, few, many or a size class.

clone size	D gene	V gene	J gene	CDR3 length	CDR3 DNA	CDR3 protein
NA	NA	TRBV20-1	TRBJ2-5	13	TGCAGTGCTAGGTCCGGGATTGGGGAGACCCAGTACTTC	CSARSGIGETQYF
NA	TRBD2	TRBV30	TRBJ2-3	15	TGTGCCTGCCCGGCGGGGGGCATGGGCACAGATACGCAGTATTTT	CACPAGGMGTDTQYF
NA	NA	TRBV9	TRBJ2-7	12	TGTGCCAGCAGCGGTGTGGGCTACGAGCAGTACTTC	CASSGVGYEQYF
NA	NA	TRBV5-6	TRBJ2-3	13	TGTGCCAGCAGTGGACAGCACACAGATACGCAGTATTTT	CASSGQHTDTQYF
NA	NA	TRBV18	TRBJ1-1	14	TGTGCCAGCTCACCGGTGGCCCGAAACACTGAAGCTTTCTTT	CASSPVARNTEAFF
few	NA	TRBV5-1	TRBJ2-1	15	TGCGCCAGCAGCTTGCGGCAGGGTAACCACAATGAGCAGTTCTTC	CASSLRQGNHNEQFF
NA	NA	TRBV6-5	TRBJ1-2	14	TGTGCCAGCAGTTACTCTGGTGGGGGCTATGGCTACACCTTC	CASSYSGGGYGYTF
NA	NA	TRBV6-1	TRBJ2-1	15	TGTGCCAGCAGTGCGGGGATTGACTTCAGTAATGAGCAGTTCTTC	CASSAGIDFSNEQFF
NA	NA	TRBV12-3/TRBV12-4	TRBJ2-7	14	TGTGCCAGCACTGCGGTACAGAGCTCCTACGAGCAGTACTTC	CASTAVQSSYEQYF
few	NA	TRBV12-3/TRBV12-4	TRBJ2-2	12	TGTGCCAGCAGTTCCCTCCCCGGGGAGCTGTTTTTT	CASSSLPGELFF
few	TRBD1	TRBV29-1	TRBJ2-2	16	TGCAGCGTCTATGGACAGGGGGCTTCGGTCACCGGGGAGCTGTTTTTT	CSVYGQGASVTGELFF
NA	TRBD1	TRBV6-5	TRBJ1-3	13	TGTGCCAGCAGTTACTCACAGGGGAACACCATATATTTT	CASSYSQGNTIYF
NA	TRBD2	TRBV12-5	TRBJ2-2	16	TGTGCTAGTGGTTTGGTACTAGCGGGAGGGGCCGGGGAGCTGTTTTTT	CASGLVLAGGAGELFF
NA	TRBD2	TRBV6-5	TRBJ2-1	16	TGTGCCAGCAGTTACTCGAGGGCTAGCGGACACAATGAGCAGTTCTTC	CASSYSRASGHNEQFF
NA	NA	TRBV29-1	TRBJ2-1	15	TGCAGCGTGCTGACAGCTCCCCGATCCTACAATGAGCAGTTCTTC	CSVLTAPRSYNEQFF
few	NA	TRBV5-5	TRBJ2-7	14	TGTGCCAGCAGCTTGGCACGCTACCCTTACGAGCAGTACTTC	CASSLARYPYEQYF
NA	NA	TRBV9	TRBJ2-5	16	TGTGCCAGCGGGCCCGTGAACTGGGACTCCCAAGAGACCCAGTACTTC	CASGPVNWDSQETQYF
few	NA	TRBV4-1	TRBJ2-7	16	TGCGCCAGCAGCCAAACCCCAGGGTACTTCTCCTACGAGCAGTACTTC	CASSQTPGYFSYEQYF
few	NA	TRBV20-1	TRBJ2-2	12	TGCAGTGCCCGTCTACTAGGCGGGGAGCTGTTTTTT	CSARLLGGELFF
NA	NA	TRBV12-3/TRBV12-4	TRBJ1-5	14	TGTGCCAGCAGTGCTCAGGGTGACATTCAGCCCCAGCATTTT	CASSAQGDIQPQHF
few	TRBD1	TRBV5-1	TRBJ2-3	17	TGCGCCAGCAGCATTGCCGGGACAGCACCAAGCACAGATACGCAGTATTTT	CASSIAGTAPSTDTQYF
NA	NA	TRBV4-2	TRBJ2-7	16	TGTGCCAGCAGCCAAGACTCCCCGGGGTTAGCGAACGAGCAGTACTTC	CASSQDSPGLANEQYF
NA	NA	TRBV5-1	TRBJ2-5	13	TGCGCCAGCAGCTTTCCACAGTCCGAGACCCAGTACTTC	CASSFPQSETQYF
few	TRBD2	TRBV2	TRBJ2-3	13	TGTGCCAGGACGCGGGAGCATGCAGATACGCAGTATTTT	CARTREHADTQYF
NA	NA	TRBV6-2/TRBV6-3	TRBJ2-5	14	TGTGCCAGCAGTTCCCGGGCCGCCGGCGAGACCCAGTACTTC	CASSSRAAGETQYF
NA	NA	TRBV7-2	TRBJ2-5	13	TGTGCCAGCAGCCGGGACGCTCAAGAGACCCAGTACTTC	CASSRDAQETQYF
NA	NA	TRBV12-3/TRBV12-4	TRBJ2-1	15	TGTGCCAGCAGTTCGACCGTGGGGTCCTACAATGAGCAGTTCTTC	CASSSTVGSYNEQFF
few	NA	TRBV9	TRBJ2-5	12	TGTGCCAGCAGCGGGACCCGGGAGACCCAGTACTTC	CASSGTRETQYF
few	NA	TRBV29-1	TRBJ2-3	14	TGCAGCGTTGACGGGTTCGGGGACACAGATACGCAGTATTTT	CSVDGFGDTDTQYF
NA	NA	TRBV20-1	TRBJ2-3	15	TGCAGTGTTCCCCCAGCCACCTACAGCACAGATACGCAGTATTTT	CSVPPATYSTDTQYF
few	NA	TRBV5-1	TRBJ1-5	14	TGCGCCAGCAGCCCAGACGGATTCAATCAGCCCCAGCATTTT	CASSPDGFNQPQHF
NA	NA	TRBV12-3/TRBV12-4	TRBJ1-2	14	TGTGCCAGCAGTCGCTACGACCCCGTCTATGGCTACACCTTC	CASSRYDPVYGYTF
NA	TRBD1	TRBV5-1	TRBJ1-3	16	TGCGCCAGCAGCTTGGATGTTGGGACAGGGCGAAACACCATATATTTT	CASSLDVGTGRNTIYF
few	TRBD1	TRBV7-2	TRBJ1-3	15	TGTGCCAGCAGCTTGGGAGACAGGGGTATAGACACCATATATTTT	CASSLGDRGIDTIYF
NA	TRBD2	TRBV27	TRBJ2-1	16	TGTGCCAGCAGAAGAGGGACTAGCGGGAGGGCTAATGAGCAGTTCTTC	CASRRGTSGRANEQFF
NA	NA	TRBV6-1	TRBJ2-2	14	TGTGCCAGCAGTGAAGGCATCAACACCGGGGAGCTGTTTTTT	CASSEGINTGELFF
NA	TRBD2	TRBV29-1	TRBJ2-1	15	TGCAGCGTTGCCCAACTAGCGGGGGGCCCCAATGAGCAGTTCTTC	CSVAQLAGGPNEQFF
few	NA	TRBV12-3/TRBV12-4	TRBJ2-5	17	TGTGCCAGCAGTTTAGCGTTTGGCGGGAGTGACAGGGAGACCCAGTACTTC	CASSLAFGGSDRETQYF
NA	NA	TRBV13	TRBJ2-7	15	TGTGCCAGCAGCTTATCTGGGGGCGGGCCCTACGAGCAGTACTTC	CASSLSGGGPYEQYF
NA	TRBD2	TRBV6-2/TRBV6-3	TRBJ2-1	15	TGTGCCAGCATAGACAGCGGGGCTGCCTACAATGCGCAGTTCTTC	CASIDSGAAYNAQFF
once	NA	TRBV18	TRBJ2-4	14	TGTGCCAGCTCACCTTACAGGGAACTAGACATTCAGTACTTC	CASSPYRELDIQYF
NA	NA	TRBV7-2	TRBJ1-1	13	TGTGCCAGCAGCTTAAGGGGGGGTTCTGAAGCTTTCTTT	CASSLRGGSEAFF
NA	TRBD1	TRBV20-1	TRBJ1-1	14	TGCAGTGCTAGCAACAGGGGCCGGAAGACTGAAGCTTTCTTT	CSASNRGRKTEAFF
NA	TRBD1	TRBV7-2	TRBJ1-5	17	TGTGCCAGCAGCTTAGCGGGGACAGGGTATAGCAATCAGCCCCAGCATTTT	CASSLAGTGYSNQPQHF
NA	NA	TRBV7-2	TRBJ1-3	15	TGTGCCAGCAGTTCCAGGGCCTACTCTGGAAACACCATATATTTT	CASSSRAYSGNTIYF
many	NA	TRBV5-1	TRBJ1-1	14	TGCGCCAGCAGCGTGGACAGAGCGAACACTGAAGCTTTCTTT	CASSVDRANTEAFF
NA	NA	TRBV4-2	TRBJ2-5	15	TGTGCCAGCAGCCAAGATTATACCCTCAGGGAGACCCAGTACTTC	CASSQDYTLRETQYF
few	TRBD1	TRBV12-3/TRBV12-4	TRBJ1-1	15	TGTGCCAGCAGATTATGGGACAGAGAGAACACTGAAGCTTTCTTT	CASRLWDRENTEAFF
NA	TRBD2	TRBV7-6	TRBJ2-3	17	TGTGCCAGCAGCCTAACCCATAGCGGGAACCTCAGAGATACGCAGTATTTT	CASSLTHSGNLRDTQYF
few	NA	TRBV6-1	TRBJ1-1	13	TGTGCCAGCAGGATAACAGGTAGTACTGAAGCTTTCTTT	CASRITGSTEAFF
few	NA	TRBV27	TRBJ2-4	15	TGTGCCAGCAGTTTATCACAAGTCCCCAAAAACATTCAGTACTTC	CASSLSQVPKNIQYF
NA	NA	TRBV7-2	TRBJ2-7	14	TGTGCCAGCAGCCCCAAGGAATCCCCCTACGAGCAGTACTTC	CASSPKESPYEQYF
many	NA	TRBV10-3	TRBJ2-1	15	TGTGCCATCAGTGAGTCTGGGGTACCCTACAATGAGCAGTTCTTC	CAISESGVPYNEQFF
few	NA	TRBV5-5	TRBJ2-1	12	TGTGCCTCCCTCGAGAGGCTCGATGAGCAGTTCTTC	CASLERLDEQFF
NA	TRBD2	TRBV20-1	TRBJ2-3	16	TGCAGTGCCGACCTCAGCGGGAGGGCCGCGAGAGATACGCAGTATTTT	CSADLSGRAARDTQYF
NA	TRBD1	TRBV27	TRBJ1-2	12	TGTGCCAGCAGTTACACAGGGGGCGGCTACACCTTC	CASSYTGGGYTF
few	TRBD2	TRBV12-3/TRBV12-4	TRBJ2-7	15	TGTGCCAGCAGTTTAAATTCGGCGGGAGGGCGTCGGCAGTACTTC	CASSLNSAGGRRQYF
few	NA	TRBV7-2	TRBJ2-3	16	TGTGCCAGCAGCCCGCGGGATAGCGGACTCACAGATACGCAGTATTTT	CASSPRDSGLTDTQYF